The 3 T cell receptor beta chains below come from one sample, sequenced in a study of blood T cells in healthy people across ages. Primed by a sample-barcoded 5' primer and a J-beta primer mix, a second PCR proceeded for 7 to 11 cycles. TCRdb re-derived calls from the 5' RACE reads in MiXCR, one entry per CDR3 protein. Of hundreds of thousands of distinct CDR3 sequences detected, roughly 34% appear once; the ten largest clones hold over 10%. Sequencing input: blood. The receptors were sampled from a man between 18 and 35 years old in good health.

The CDR3 reads CASSYADPDTEAFF. CDR3 DNA sequence: TGTGCCAGCAGTTACGCTGACCCCGACACTGAAGCTTTCTTT. This chain links TRBV6-5 with TRBJ1-1; D is undetermined. The V end was cut by 2 bases, the J end by 3 bases, with 10 bases between. The CDR3 totals 14 residues. From germline, CDR1 is MNHEY and CDR2 SVGAGI.

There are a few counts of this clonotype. DNA of the CDR3: TGTGCCAGCAGCTTGGGACAGGGAGGGAATTCACCCCTCCACTTT. Protein product: CASSLGQGGNSPLHF. J is TRBJ1-6 and V is TRBV5-4; 7 positions match TRBD1. Germline V CDR1 and CDR2: SGHNT, YYREEE (reference sequence). J gave up 7 bases and V 0 bases, and 4 bases lay outside the gene matches. CDR3 size: 15 residues.

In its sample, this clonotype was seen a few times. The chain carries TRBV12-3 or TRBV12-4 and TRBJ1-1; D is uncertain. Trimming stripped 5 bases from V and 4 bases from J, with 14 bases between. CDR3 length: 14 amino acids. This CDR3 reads CASSVRGGGTEAFF. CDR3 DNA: TGTGCCAGCAGTGTACGGGGAGGCGGCACTGAAGCTTTCTTT.